This TCR beta chain was identified during a study of blood T cell repertoires in COVID-19. Study details: COVID-19 samples, acute and convalescent, were from the United States, Italy and Spain. From T cells, B-cell-depleted T cells, or PBMCs came the material, which was cDNA or gDNA.

V lost 0 bases to trimming and J lost 8 bases; unmatched junction nucleotides: 4. This CDR3 comprises 15 residues. Germline assignment: CDR1 SGDLS and CDR2 YYNGEE. Original processing notes: Nucleated cell number was recorded as an estimate derived from reference gene primer amplification. Repertoires were generated with immunoSEQ multiplex PCR, while TCRdb's copy carries only in-frame clones and drops some. The V and J calls and the clone size are those of that table, but D and trimming were determined from the DNA. The sample has 150,000 to 200,000 clones, 90% to 95% seen once. The gene calls are TRBV9 and TRBJ2-1, with TRBD2 matching over 11 bases. The TCR comes from a woman in her fifties or sixties with acute or convalescent COVID-19. Sequences were obtained from peripheral blood. This chain's CDR3 is CASSVEGLAGYEQFF. The CDR3, as DNA: TGTGCCAGCAGCGTAGAAGGACTAGCGGGTTATGAGCAGTTCTTC.